The clone carrying this T cell receptor (beta chain) was seen a few times. Its specificity is unknown. The entry originates in a study of OX40 agonist ivuxolimab in advanced cancers. Study summary: Intravenous ivuxolimab was administered to patients every 2 weeks at 0.01 to 10 mg/kg. Study-wide results and limits: CD8+ T cells were the subset that, on average, had more expanded clones than CD4+.

Clones were read by immunoSEQ multiplex PCR, and TCRdb kept only the in-frame ones, dropping some. The data show 70,000 to 85,000 clones, with roughly 84% seen just once and 0.9% to 1.4% held by the top ten. V was trimmed by 2 bases and J by 7 bases, leaving 14 bases between them. This CDR3 has 14 amino acids. Germline loops: CDR1 SGHTA, CDR2 FQGNSA. This TCR was sampled from an adult with an advanced solid tumor such as melanoma, head and neck, liver or kidney cancer. The chain recombines TRBV7-2 with TRBJ1-2, with D unclear. The sequencing here drew on CD4+ or CD8+ T cells sorted from blood, taken in a trial of the OX40 agonist ivuxolimab. CDR3 loop: CASSLQDGGLGYTF. The CDR3, as DNA: TGTGCCAGCAGCTTACAGGACGGAGGACTTGGCTACACCTTC. Supplemented by reference TRBV7-2 and TRBJ1-2, the full variable domain reads GAGVSQSPSNKVTEKGKDVELRCDPISGHTALYWYRQSLGQGLEFLIYFQGNSAPDKSGLPSDRFSAERTGGSVSTLTIQRTQQEDSAVYLCASSLQDGGLGYTFGSGTRLTVV.